The 29 T cell receptor beta chains in this list originate from one sample, sequenced in a study of T cells in Graves' hyperthyroidism and ophthalmopathy. Amplification targeted TCR beta CDR3 regions from RNA transcripts. The TCR CDR3 was amplified in a first-round RT-PCR using the HTBI primer set. From the multiplex PCR reads, TCRdb called clonotypes with MiXCR, one entry per CDR3 protein. The repertoire includes approximately 300,000 distinct CDR3 sequences, around 16% of them detected once, and roughly a third sits in the top ten. Sequenced: blood. These TCRs come from a man between 25 and 39 years old with Graves' hyperthyroidism.

J is TRBJ2-3 and V is TRBV7-9; 8 bases fit TRBD1. V was pared by 4 bases and J by 2 bases, with 8 bases of the junction left unmatched. In germline, CDR1 is SEHNR, CDR2 FQNEAQ (reference sequence). The CDR3 has 16 residues. CDR3: CASSSRQGSVTDTQYF. DNA for the CDR3: TGTGCCAGCAGCTCACGACAGGGGTCGGTCACAGATACGCAGTATTTT.

V and J are TRBV5-1 and TRBJ1-2, with 11 bases matching TRBD1. The CDR3 length is 14 residues. Germline CDR1 and CDR2: SGHRS and YFSETQ. After removal of 5 bases from V and 5 bases from J, the junction contained 5 bases not matched to a gene. CDR3: CASRAGTGGYGYTF. CDR3 bases: TGCGCCAGCAGGGCCGGGACAGGGGGATATGGCTACACCTTC.

This clonotype has ten or more counts. This rearrangement joins TRBV7-9 to TRBJ2-5; D gene unclear. The length of the CDR3 is 12 residues. Germline values: CDR1 SEHNR, CDR2 FQNEAQ (reference sequence). Trimming removed 2 bases at V and 5 bases at J, with 6 bases between. The CDR3 DNA follows: TGTGCCAGCAGCTTAATAGGCGAGACCCAGTACTTC. It specifies CASSLIGETQYF.

This clonotype is a singleton in its sample. CDR3 protein: CASIKGGPRGNEQFF. Written as DNA, the CDR3 is TGTGCCAGCATCAAAGGGGGCCCCCGGGGCAATGAGCAGTTCTTC. The rearrangement uses TRBV7-9 and TRBJ2-1, with 7 bases aligning to TRBD1. The CDR3 length is 15 residues. In germline, CDR1 is SEHNR, CDR2 FQNEAQ (reference sequence). The V gene end was trimmed by 7 bases and the J gene end by 6 bases; junction bases not matched to a gene: 12.

This chain connects TRBV6-1 to TRBJ1-4; TRBD1 agrees at 7 bases. With 6 bases clipped from V and 8 bases from J, the junction kept 12 bases outside the gene matches. The CDR3 spans 15 residues. CDR1 is MNHNS and CDR2 is SASEGT in the germline V gene. The DNA for the CDR3 is TGTGCCAGCAGGGGACAGTCACCATATGGAGAAAAACTGTTTTTT. Protein sequence: CASRGQSPYGEKLFF.

This clonotype has a count of ten or more. This rearrangement joins TRBV2 to TRBJ2-3, with D possibly matching TRBD1 (6 bases). V was cut by 11 bases and J by 6 bases, with 18 bases left in between. This CDR3 comprises 13 residues. Germline lookup yields CDR1 SNHLY and CDR2 FYNNEI. DNA for the CDR3: TGTGCCGGCCGGGACACCCTCACGGATACGCAGTATTTT. Its protein product is CAGRDTLTDTQYF.

V is TRBV5-1 and J is TRBJ2-2, with 9 positions matching TRBD2. This CDR3 is 17 amino acids long. Germline CDR1 SGHRS, CDR2 YFSETQ. J lost 0 bases, V lost 4 bases, and 7 bases had no gene match. CDR3 coding DNA: TGCGCCAGCAGCCCGGCCGCTAGCGGGACGAACACCGGGGAGCTGTTTTTT. Translated, it gives CASSPAASGTNTGELFF.

The chain carries TRBV4-1 and TRBJ2-5, with 13 nucleotides matching TRBD2. The V segment lost 0 bases and the J segment 6 bases; nucleotides outside the gene matches: 7. This CDR3 has 17 residues. CDR1 is MGHRA, CDR2 YSYEKL, per germline. The CDR3 DNA reads as TGCGCCAGCAGCCAAGAATCCGGGACTAGCGGGAAACAGACCCAGTACTTC. Translated: CASSQESGTSGKQTQYF.

This clonotype came up a few times. The chain combines TRBV15 with TRBJ2-2; the D gene is possibly TRBD1 (5 bases). The CDR3 covers 15 residues. Between the trimmed V and J ends, which lost 2 bases and 6 bases, there was a span of 13 bases. CDR1 is LNHNV and CDR2 is YYDKDF in the germline V gene (reference sequence). CDR3 coding DNA: TGTGCCACCAGCAGACCCCGGGTAGGGGCCGGGGAGCTGTTTTTT. Translating gives CATSRPRVGAGELFF.

The rearrangement uses TRBV9 and TRBJ2-7, with no clear D. This CDR3 contains 15 residues. The germline V gene encodes CDR1 SGDLS and CDR2 YYNGEE. Trimming took off 3 bases at V and 2 bases at J, with 15 bases between the two ends. The CDR3 DNA sequence: TGTGCCAGCAGCGCCGCCCCGGGCCAAACCTACGAGCAGTACTTC. This gives the protein CASSAAPGQTYEQYF.

This clonotype has ten or more counts. This chain joins TRBV6-6 and TRBJ2-1, with TRBD2 identical over 9 bases. The germline V gene encodes CDR1 MNHNY and CDR2 SVGAGI (reference sequence). The CDR3 covers 16 residues. V lost 0 bases, J lost 0 bases, and 0 bases stayed unmatched. CDR3 coding DNA: TGTGCCAGCAGTTACTCAGCGGGAGGCTCCTACAATGAGCAGTTCTTC. Protein product: CASSYSAGGSYNEQFF.

This clonotype was counted many times. The chain employs TRBV6-2 or TRBV6-3 and TRBJ2-7; weak D call: TRBD1 (5 bases). Trimming shortened V by 2 bases and J by 2 bases, and 7 bases separated the two germline ends. This CDR3 region has 13 residues. Per the germline V gene, CDR1 is MNHEY and CDR2 is SVGEGT. The chain's CDR3 is CASSYQGPYEQYF. The DNA of the CDR3 is TGTGCCAGCAGTTACCAGGGTCCCTACGAGCAGTACTTC.

This clonotype appeared a few times. This chain joins TRBV6-1 and TRBJ2-3; TRBD1 agrees at 8 bases. Germline V gene sequence: CDR1 MNHNS, CDR2 SASEGT. Trimming at V came to 6 bases and at J to 4 bases, leaving 3 bases not matched to a gene. The CDR3 has 13 residues. The CDR3 loop is CASRTGGSDTQYF. The CDR3 coding sequence is TGTGCCAGCAGAACAGGGGGGTCAGATACGCAGTATTTT.

The rearrangement links TRBV11-3 to TRBJ1-4; no firm D call. The CDR3 consists of 14 residues. V was cut by 3 bases and J by 5 bases, with 10 bases left in between. In germline, CDR1 is SGHNT, CDR2 YENEEA. CDR3 sequence (DNA): TGTGCCAGCAGCTTCCCTGGGCAGAATGAAAAACTGTTTTTT. Amino acids: CASSFPGQNEKLFF.

In this sample, this clonotype turned up many times. The chain joins TRBV3-1 to TRBJ1-4; D remains unclear. Germline V lookup: CDR1 LGHDT, CDR2 YNNKEL (reference sequence). This CDR3 spans 11 amino acids. The germline V and J ends were trimmed by 3 bases and 7 bases, with 3 bases remaining between them. The CDR3 here is CASSQSEKLFF. CDR3 in DNA: TGTGCCAGCAGCCAGAGTGAAAAACTGTTTTTT. Supplemented by reference TRBV3-1 and TRBJ1-4, the full variable domain reads DTAVSQTPKYLVTQMGNDKSIKCEQNLGHDTMYWYKQDSKKFLKIMFSYNNKELIINETVPNRFSPKSPDKAHLNLHINSLELGDSAVYFCASSQSEKLFFGSGTQLSVL.

The genes are TRBV25-1 and TRBJ2-6; D may match TRBD1 or TRBD2 (5 bases each). Germline loops: CDR1 MGHDK, CDR2 SYGVNS. Trimming cost V 4 bases and J 0 bases, with 10 bases left between them. The CDR3 spans 16 residues. In DNA, the CDR3 is TGTGCCAGCAGTGCCCGGGACGGCTCTGGGGCCAACGTCCTGACTTTC. It translates to CASSARDGSGANVLTF.

This clonotype was seen only a few times. The gene calls are TRBV15 and TRBJ2-7; TRBD1 might be the D (6 bases). The V gene's germline CDR1 is LNHNV and CDR2 YYDKDF (reference sequence). Trimming removed 0 bases at V and 0 bases at J, with 9 bases between. The CDR3 sequence is 15 residues long. CDR3: CATSREGQTSYEQYF. CDR3 DNA sequence: TGTGCCACCAGCAGAGAAGGACAGACCTCCTACGAGCAGTACTTC.

This clonotype was picked up many times. The chain carries TRBV12-3 or TRBV12-4 and TRBJ2-1, with 8 bases that match TRBD2. The J segment lost 5 bases and the V segment lost 5 bases, leaving 17 bases of the junction unmatched. The CDR3 consists of 18 residues. CDR3 protein: CASSKIAPGTRSNNEQFF. As DNA, the CDR3 is TGTGCCAGCAGTAAGATCGCCCCCGGGACTAGATCGAACAATGAGCAGTTCTTC.

This clonotype was seen repeatedly, ten times or more. The chain employs TRBV12-3 or TRBV12-4 and TRBJ1-3; 9 nucleotides line up with TRBD1. The trim removed 6 bases at V and 3 bases at J, leaving 6 bases unmatched. The CDR3 spans 15 residues. CDR3 sequence: CASSLTGGNGNTIYF. In DNA form, the CDR3 reads TGTGCCAGCAGCCTGACAGGGGGTAATGGAAACACCATATATTTT.

This clonotype was seen many times. This sequence joins TRBV12-3 or TRBV12-4 and TRBJ2-5; 14 bases map to TRBD2. CDR3 size: 17 residues. V shed 5 bases, J shed 4 bases, and the junction held 9 bases outside the gene matches. The CDR3 reads CASSPDRGLAGAETQYF. DNA for the CDR3: TGTGCCAGCAGTCCGGACAGGGGACTAGCGGGAGCAGAGACCCAGTACTTC.

This clonotype was detected only a few times. V is TRBV20-1 and J is TRBJ2-7; 8 bases fit TRBD1. The length of the CDR3 is 15 residues. CDR1 is DFQATT and CDR2 is SNEGSKA in the germline V gene (reference sequence). J lost 0 bases, V lost 1 base, and 5 bases had no gene match. CDR3 sequence (DNA): TGCAGTGCTAGAGGAATGACAGGGGTCTCCTACGAGCAGTACTTC. It encodes CSARGMTGVSYEQYF.

The J gene is TRBJ2-1, the V gene TRBV5-1; 14 bases are shared with TRBD2. This CDR3 is 22 amino acids long. V gave up 2 bases and J gave up 5 bases; unmatched junction bases: 21. The germline V gene encodes CDR1 SGHRS and CDR2 YFSETQ. The CDR3 reads CASSLPRPGLAGVFFQHNEQFF. The CDR3 nucleotides read TGCGCCAGCAGCTTACCCCGACCGGGACTAGCGGGAGTTTTTTTCCAGCACAATGAGCAGTTCTTC.

The table lists this clonotype with many counts. The chain has TRBV2 and TRBJ2-4; D uncertain. The CDR3 runs to 14 residues. Trimming removed 1 base from V and 8 bases from J, with 12 bases in between. Germline CDR1 SNHLY, CDR2 FYNNEI. CDR3: CASSEGTIGDIQYF. The CDR3 nucleotides read TGTGCCAGCAGTGAAGGCACTATTGGGGACATTCAGTACTTC.

This rearrangement joins TRBV5-1 to TRBJ2-6; unclear D gene. This CDR3 comprises 16 residues. Germline assignment: CDR1 SGHRS and CDR2 YFSETQ. The V and J ends lost 6 bases and 3 bases respectively, with 16 bases between them. CDR3 in DNA: TGCGCCAGCACCCTAACTCTCCCCCTTGGGGCCAACGTCCTGACTTTC. It yields the protein CASTLTLPLGANVLTF.

The gene calls are TRBV4-2 and TRBJ1-2; D gene unclear. V was clipped by 0 bases and J by 7 bases, with 12 bases between them. The CDR3 runs 14 residues. Germline V lookup: CDR1 LGHNA, CDR2 YNFKEQ. The CDR3 reads CASSQDDLGSGYTF. CDR3 DNA: TGTGCCAGCAGCCAAGATGACCTAGGGAGTGGCTACACCTTC.

This clonotype was recorded at least ten times. The rearrangement uses TRBV13 and TRBJ1-1; no definite D call. V was cut by 4 bases and J by 4 bases, with 10 bases left in between. This CDR3 comprises 13 residues. Looked up from germline, CDR1 is PRHDT and CDR2 is FYEKMQ (reference sequence). This CDR3 reads CASSYNRGTEAFF. CDR3 bases: TGTGCCAGCAGCTACAACAGAGGCACTGAAGCTTTCTTT.

The J gene is TRBJ1-1, the V gene TRBV7-9; no firm D call. The CDR3 has 15 amino acids. CDR1 SEHNR and CDR2 FQNEAQ come from the germline V gene (reference sequence). The ends were cut back, 4 bases at V and 1 base at J, with 13 bases in the middle. This chain's CDR3 is CASSSLTGSNTEAFF. DNA of the CDR3: TGTGCCAGCAGCTCTCTTACCGGGTCGAACACTGAAGCTTTCTTT. The whole variable domain, remainder taken from reference TRBV7-9 and TRBJ1-1, is DTGVSQNPRHKITKRGQNVTFRCDPISEHNRLYWYRQTLGQGPEFLTYFQNEAQLEKSRLLSDRFSAERPKGSFSTLEIQRTEQGDSAMYLCASSSLTGSNTEAFFGQGTRLTVV.

The rearrangement uses TRBV28 and TRBJ1-4, with a weak D call TRBD1 (6 bases). Germline loops: CDR1 MDHEN, CDR2 SYDVKM. CDR3 length: 15 amino acids. The V end was cut by 8 bases, the J end by 4 bases, with 17 bases between. CDR3 protein: CASGGKGGGNEKLFF. The CDR3 coding sequence is TGTGCCAGCGGTGGGAAGGGGGGCGGTAATGAAAAACTGTTTTTT.

Ten or more counts support this clonotype. This sequence joins TRBV12-3 or TRBV12-4 and TRBJ2-6, with D unclear. V lost 5 bases, J lost 9 bases, and 14 bases lay in between. The CDR3 length is 14 residues. The CDR3 region is CASSPRLSGNVLTF. DNA for the CDR3: TGTGCCAGCAGTCCCCGACTCTCAGGCAACGTCCTGACTTTC.